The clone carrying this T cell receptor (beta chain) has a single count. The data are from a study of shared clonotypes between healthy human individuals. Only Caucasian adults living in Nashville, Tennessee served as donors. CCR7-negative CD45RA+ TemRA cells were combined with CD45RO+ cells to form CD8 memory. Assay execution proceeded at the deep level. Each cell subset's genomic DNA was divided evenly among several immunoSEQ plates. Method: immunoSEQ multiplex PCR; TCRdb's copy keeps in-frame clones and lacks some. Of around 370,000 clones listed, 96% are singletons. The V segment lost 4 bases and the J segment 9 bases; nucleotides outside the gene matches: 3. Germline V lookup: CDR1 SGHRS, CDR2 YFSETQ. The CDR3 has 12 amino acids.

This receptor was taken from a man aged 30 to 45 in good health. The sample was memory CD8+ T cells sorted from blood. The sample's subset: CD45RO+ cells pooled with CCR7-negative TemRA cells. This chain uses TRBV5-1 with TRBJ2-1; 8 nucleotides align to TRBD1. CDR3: CASSLDRGEQFF. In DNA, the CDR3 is TGCGCCAGCAGCCTTGACAGGGGTGAGCAGTTCTTC. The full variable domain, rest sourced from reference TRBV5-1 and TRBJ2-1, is KAGVTQTPRYLIKTRGQQVTLSCSPISGHRSVSWYQQTPGQGLQFLFEYFSETQRNKGNFPGRFSGRQFSNSRSEMNVSTLELGDSALYLCASSLDRGEQFFGPGTRLTVL.